The 2 T cell receptor beta chains below come from one sample, sequenced in a study of CD8 T cells in ankylosing spondylitis. TCRdb re-derived calls from the 5' RACE reads in MiXCR, one entry per CDR3 protein. This table holds roughly 200,000 distinct CDR3 sequences, about 26% found once. Sequences were obtained from blood, either unsorted or a sorted T cell fraction (not recorded which). All receptors come from a male donor with ankylosing spondylitis or in good health (not recorded which).

This clonotype came up many times. This chain links TRBV6-2 or TRBV6-3 with TRBJ2-1; 7 positions match TRBD2. Germline V gives CDR1 MNHEY, CDR2 SVGEGT. The V and J ends lost 0 bases and 2 bases, in that order; junction bases with no gene match: 13. The CDR3 totals 19 residues. For the CDR3, the DNA is TGTGCCAGCAGTTACTCACCCTATCCTAGCGGCTCGACCTACAATGAGCAGTTCTTC. It yields the protein CASSYSPYPSGSTYNEQFF.

V gene TRBV29-1 combines with J gene TRBJ2-7; weak D call: TRBD1 (6 bases). The CDR3 consists of 14 residues. Trimming removed 7 bases from V and 2 bases from J, with 18 bases in between. CDR1 is SQVTM and CDR2 is ANQGSEA in the germline V gene. The CDR3 loop is CSALGGVGAYEQYF. CDR3 in DNA: TGCAGCGCCCTAGGGGGAGTAGGAGCCTACGAGCAGTACTTC.